This is a list of T cell receptor beta chains from one sample in a study of OX40 agonist ivuxolimab in advanced cancers. Clones were read by immunoSEQ multiplex PCR, and TCRdb kept only the in-frame ones, dropping some. Of 65,000 to 80,000 clones listed, over 75% are singletons. The source material was CD4+ or CD8+ T cells sorted from blood, sampled in a trial of the OX40 agonist ivuxolimab. The receptors shown here come from an adult with an advanced solid tumor such as melanoma, head and neck, liver or kidney cancer. Each CDR3 is given with its conserved first and last residue. Each record gives: CDR3 protein, CDR3 DNA, D gene, J gene, V gene, clone size. The D gene is left open where the match is weak. Only part of the rows carry a size: once, few, many, or a class if the clone is expanded.

CDR3: CASSDRVTDTQYF
DNA: TGTGCCAGTAGTGACAGGGTGACAGATACGCAGTATTTT
D: TRBD1
J: TRBJ2-3
V: TRBV19
size: once

CDR3: CASSPYLGYNEQFF
DNA: TGTGCCAGCAGCCCCTACCTAGGGTACAATGAGCAGTTCTTC
D: -
J: TRBJ2-1
V: TRBV11-3
size: once

CDR3: CASSLEGGSYNEQFF
DNA: TGCGCCAGCAGCTTGGAGGGGGGATCGTACAATGAGCAGTTCTTC
D: -
J: TRBJ2-1
V: TRBV5-1
size: -

CDR3: CASRDSQETQYF
DNA: TGTGCCAGCCGGGATAGCCAAGAGACCCAGTACTTC
D: -
J: TRBJ2-5
V: TRBV11-3
size: once

CDR3: CASSLTGGTHTF
DNA: TGTGCCAGCAGTCTTACAGGGGGCACTCACACCTTC
D: TRBD1
J: TRBJ1-2
V: TRBV2
size: -

CDR3: CASSPQGQGDYEQYF
DNA: TGTGCCAGCTCACCACAGGGACAGGGGGACTACGAGCAGTACTTC
D: TRBD1
J: TRBJ2-7
V: TRBV18
size: -

CDR3: CASSLRGLAVILNYNEQFF
DNA: TGTGCCAGCAGCCTCAGGGGACTAGCGGTGATACTGAACTACAATGAGCAGTTCTTC
D: TRBD2
J: TRBJ2-1
V: TRBV7-2
size: -

CDR3: CASRASGNGGDTQYF
DNA: TGCGCCAGCAGGGCGAGCGGGAATGGTGGAGATACGCAGTATTTT
D: TRBD2
J: TRBJ2-3
V: TRBV10-2
size: -

CDR3: CASSQDQFSYEQYF
DNA: TGCGCCAGCAGCCAAGATCAGTTCTCCTACGAGCAGTACTTC
D: -
J: TRBJ2-7
V: TRBV4-3
size: -

CDR3: CASRVREGNTEAFF
DNA: TGTGCCAGCAGAGTCCGGGAGGGGAACACTGAAGCTTTCTTT
D: -
J: TRBJ1-1
V: TRBV6-5
size: -

CDR3: CASSLASGSVNEQFF
DNA: TGTGCCAGCAGCTTAGCTAGCGGGAGTGTCAATGAGCAGTTCTTC
D: TRBD2
J: TRBJ2-1
V: TRBV7-9
size: -

CDR3: CASSRLLTGTSYNEQFF
DNA: TGTGCCAGCAGTCGACTCCTCACAGGGACCTCCTACAATGAGCAGTTCTTC
D: -
J: TRBJ2-1
V: TRBV27
size: once